A selection of T cell receptor beta chains follows, all from one sample in a study of T cell repertoires in ileal Crohn's disease. The repertoire was sequenced with immunoSEQ multiplex PCR; TCRdb's copy has only in-frame clones and lacks some. The table has about 18,000 clones, less than 65% seen once; the top ten hold 6.5%. Sample: ileal tissue. The receptors stem from an adult with Crohn's disease. Each CDR3 is given with its conserved first and last residue.

V	J	CDR3
TRBV2	TRBJ1-5	CASRETFSNQPQHF
TRBV6-1	TRBJ2-7	CASRLTSGSYEQYF
TRBV18	TRBJ2-1	CASSPPLRGEQFF
TRBV6-6	TRBJ2-2	CASSQGAGTGELFF
TRBV30	TRBJ1-1	CAGGESRAF
TRBV15	TRBJ1-2	CATSRGGQGAANYGYTF
TRBV2	TRBJ1-4	CASSGTGAGEKLFF
TRBV15	TRBJ2-2	CATSARDRKRVPELFF
TRBV15	TRBJ1-4	CATSRGARERLFF
TRBV6-5	TRBJ2-5	CASSYLQGGRETQYF
TRBV5-6	TRBJ1-2	CASSLEMGYNYGYTF
TRBV27	TRBJ1-1	CASSQGASVMNTEAFF
TRBV9	TRBJ2-4	CASSVGGTGGKNIQYF
TRBV10-2	TRBJ2-1	CASESRINEQFF
TRBV5-1	TRBJ1-2	CASSSQGPGPYGYTF
TRBV18	TRBJ1-2	CASSPLDRGYGYTF
TRBV4-1	TRBJ2-5	CASSQGERDFQETQYF
TRBV29-1	TRBJ2-5	CSVPQAPQETQYF
TRBV7-2	TRBJ1-3	CASSPGGWGQGNTIYF
TRBV11-2	TRBJ2-1	CASRGPGGGNNEQFF
TRBV5-1	TRBJ2-7	CASSILQGAYEQYF
TRBV2	TRBJ2-7	CASRTHSLFLDEQYF
TRBV10-3	TRBJ1-5	CAISTGIANQPQHF
TRBV5-1	TRBJ1-1	CASSPEGARGTEAFF
TRBV28	TRBJ1-1	CASTKDRTGFMNTEAFF
TRBV5-4	TRBJ1-1	CASSLTNTEAFF
TRBV4-3	TRBJ2-7	CASSQDLDRHSYEQYF
TRBV28	TRBJ2-7	CASTVAGYEQYF
TRBV19	TRBJ2-7	CASSLRQGLSYEQYF
TRBV4-3	TRBJ2-7	CASSQEAGRESYEQYF
TRBV11-2	TRBJ1-4	CASSLGRELFF
TRBV27	TRBJ2-1	CASIAGTSGRAGNEQFF
TRBV6-1	TRBJ1-4	CASSDRGVTLATNEKLFF
TRBV10-1	TRBJ2-3	CASQKSGSMRDTQYF
TRBV27	TRBJ2-2	CASSSHRGNTGELFF
TRBV2	TRBJ2-6	CASSEALQASGANVLTF
TRBV4-3	TRBJ1-2	CASSQETGLHGYTF
TRBV7-8	TRBJ2-1	CASSEKQGSYNEQFF
TRBV28	TRBJ2-7	CASSPTGQYLSYEQYF
TRBV7-9	TRBJ1-1	CASSPLPNRQTGTEAFF
TRBV6-5	TRBJ1-4	CASSYSRQGREKLFF
TRBV4-3	TRBJ1-1	CASSQASGTGATEAFF
TRBV2	TRBJ2-2	CASSRTSGSRAGELFF
TRBV6-6	TRBJ1-6	CASRLDRGRLDSPLHF
TRBV27	TRBJ2-7	CASSLKDSRGEQYF
TRBV4-3	TRBJ2-7	CASSQDWRLAGEVEQYF
TRBV2	TRBJ2-3	CASSEDRGRPDTQYF
TRBV30	TRBJ1-1	CAWRRGSNTEAFF
TRBV19	TRBJ1-5	CASSILIGGKGQPQHF
TRBV7-8	TRBJ2-7	CASSLLGQSSGRHEQYF
TRBV10-2	TRBJ2-7	CASSEPGDSYEQYF
TRBV2	TRBJ2-2	CASSVLAGVGGGELFF
TRBV15	TRBJ2-5	CATSRDRGPETQYF